This T cell receptor (beta chain) was found in a study of shared clonotypes between healthy human individuals. Study-wide findings and caveats: Compared with clonotypes that all four donors shared, non-shared clonotypes had lower generation probabilities.

V gave up 1 base and J gave up 4 bases, with 7 bases separating them. The CDR3 contains 13 residues. In germline, CDR1 is LNHNV, CDR2 YYDKDF (reference sequence). The repertoire was sequenced with immunoSEQ multiplex PCR; TCRdb's copy has only in-frame clones and lacks some. The table has millions of clones, approximately 95% seen once. This clone came up once. Its antigen is undetermined. Material for sequencing was naive CD4+ T cells from PBMCs. Regarding subset: CD45RA+ positively selected. The chain joins TRBV15 to TRBJ2-5, with D unclear. The TCR originated in a man aged 18-30 years in good health. Some clones in this sample may be carry-over from other donors' samples. CDR3 sequence: CATSRVGRETQYF. In DNA, the CDR3 is TGTGCCACCAGCAGAGTAGGCCGAGAGACCCAGTACTTC.